A selection of T cell receptor beta chains follows, all from one sample in a study of beta chain features in type 1 diabetes. Clones were sequenced by immunoSEQ multiplex PCR, and TCRdb holds only the in-frame ones, with some missing. The table lists about 340,000 clones, over 7% of them singletons. Material: central memory CD4+ T cells from blood. The receptors derive from a young man with type 1 diabetes. Each CDR3 is given without its conserved first and last residue.

>TRBV2|TRBJ2-4
ASSEDPSGGRNIQY
>TRBV5-4|TRBJ2-5
ASSLARAGGRAETQY
>TRBV10-3|TRBJ2-4
AISSGEGDIQY
>TRBV11-3|TRBJ2-1
ASSLEYNEQF
>TRBV18|TRBJ1-2
ASSPNREAYYGYT
>TRBV29-1|TRBJ1-2
SVDHPGGYGYT
>TRBV29-1|TRBJ2-1
SVEGDYNEQF
>TRBV11-2|TRBJ2-5
ASGTGTPGVETQY
>TRBV2|TRBJ2-1
ASRSGGRSYNEQF
>TRBV13|TRBJ1-4
ASSLGQDGEKLF
>TRBV4-1|TRBJ2-3
ASSQEGSGVGDTQY
>TRBV19|TRBJ1-5
ASSPPWGYQPQH
>TRBV28|TRBJ2-6
ASIGGYSGANVLT